These T cell receptor beta chains were read from a single sample in a study of shared clonotypes between healthy human individuals. Sequencing used immunoSEQ multiplex PCR; TCRdb keeps in-frame clones, though not all of them. The table records approximately 1.1 million clones, approximately 80% of them present only once. Sequencing used memory CD4+ T cells from PBMCs. These receptors were obtained from a man between 18 and 35 years old in good health. Some clones in this sample may be carry-over from other donors' samples. Each CDR3 is given with its conserved first and last residue. A D gene is named only where the DNA matches it firmly. Some rows mark clone size as missing; the rest say once, few, many or name a class of expanded clone.

v_call	j_call	d_call	clone_size	cdr3_nt	cdr3_aa
TRBV7-8	TRBJ2-2	NA	NA	TGTGCCAGCACCGCTTCAACTGCACGCTTAACCGGGGAGCTGTTTTTT	CASTASTARLTGELFF
TRBV7-9	TRBJ2-7	NA	NA	TGTGCCAGCAGCTTAGACAGGGGGGGCGAGCAGTACTTC	CASSLDRGGEQYF
TRBV19	TRBJ2-4	NA	NA	TGTGCCACTGAGGGACAGCGGGGATCTGGCATTCAGTACTTC	CATEGQRGSGIQYF
TRBV28	TRBJ1-4	TRBD1	NA	TGTGCCAGCAGTTCCCCACCGGGACAGAATAATGAAAAACTGTTTTTT	CASSSPPGQNNEKLFF
TRBV19	TRBJ2-2	TRBD2	NA	TGTGCCAGTAGTAATAGCGGGCGGGTCACCGGGGAGCTGTTTTTT	CASSNSGRVTGELFF
TRBV19	TRBJ2-4	TRBD2	NA	TGTGCCAGTAGTCCGAGCGGGACTGTAGCCAAAAACATTCAGTACTTC	CASSPSGTVAKNIQYF
TRBV27	TRBJ2-1	TRBD1	NA	TGTGCCAGCAGTTCAGAAAGGGACAGGGGATGGAATGAGCAGTTCTTC	CASSSERDRGWNEQFF
TRBV5-1	TRBJ1-1	NA	NA	TGCGCCAGCAGCTTGGACGGGGGCGCTCGGAGCACTGAAGCTTTCTTT	CASSLDGGARSTEAFF
TRBV4-3	TRBJ1-1	NA	NA	TGCGCCAGCAGCCAAGACCGCAGGGGCTATGAAGCTTTCTTT	CASSQDRRGYEAFF
TRBV25-1	TRBJ1-1	TRBD1	NA	TGTGCCAGCAGTGCAATGGGACAGGGGGCAAGGAACACTGAAGCTTTCTTT	CASSAMGQGARNTEAFF
TRBV5-1	TRBJ2-3	TRBD1	once	TGCGCCAGCAGCCTCGGGACAGTCACAGATACGCAGTATTTT	CASSLGTVTDTQYF
TRBV27	TRBJ1-2	TRBD1	NA	TGTGCCAGCGGACTGGACAGGGGGCGAGGCTACACCTTC	CASGLDRGRGYTF
TRBV19	TRBJ2-7	NA	NA	TGTGCCAGTAGTCTGACAGGCCGATACTCCTACGAGCAGTACTTC	CASSLTGRYSYEQYF
TRBV19	TRBJ1-5	NA	NA	TGTGCCAGCTCAGTGGGGGTTTTTAGCAATCAGCCCCAGCATTTT	CASSVGVFSNQPQHF
TRBV21-1	TRBJ1-5	NA	NA	TGTGCCAGCAGGACCCGTTTTATAGGTCAGCCCCAGCATTTT	CASRTRFIGQPQHF
TRBV28	TRBJ1-1	NA	NA	TGTGCCAGCAGCCCGGGGGGTTGGAACACTGAAGCTTTCTTT	CASSPGGWNTEAFF
TRBV18	TRBJ2-1	NA	NA	TGTGCCAGCTCACGCCCAGGCTCCTACAATGAGCAGTTCTTC	CASSRPGSYNEQFF
TRBV5-6	TRBJ2-5	NA	NA	TGTGCCAGCAGCTTGCAAGGGGATTCCTTCCAAGAGACCCAGTACTTC	CASSLQGDSFQETQYF
TRBV28	TRBJ1-2	TRBD1	NA	TGTGCCAGCAGTACCCCTAGTCGACAGGGGGCCTATGGCTACACCTTC	CASSTPSRQGAYGYTF
TRBV5-5	TRBJ1-4	NA	NA	TGTGCCAGCAGCTTGGGTGCGGGAGAAAAACTGTTTTTT	CASSLGAGEKLFF
TRBV7-2	TRBJ1-5	NA	NA	TGTGCCAGCAGCTTAAACAGTTATCAGCCCCAGCATTTT	CASSLNSYQPQHF
TRBV7-6	TRBJ2-3	NA	NA	TGTGCCAGCAGCTTAGCGGGAGGAAGTACAGATACGCAGTATTTT	CASSLAGGSTDTQYF
TRBV19	TRBJ1-2	TRBD1	few	TGTGCCAGTAGTCGGACGGCGACAGGGCTTAACTATGGCTACACCTTC	CASSRTATGLNYGYTF
TRBV29-1	TRBJ2-3	NA	NA	TGCAGCGTTGGTACGGAGCTAGCCGCCAGAGATACGCAGTATTTT	CSVGTELAARDTQYF
TRBV27	TRBJ2-7	NA	NA	TGTGCCAGCAGTTTACGGACGGGCTCCTACGAGCAGTACTTC	CASSLRTGSYEQYF
TRBV7-8	TRBJ1-3	NA	NA	TGTGCCAGCAGCTTAGCTGTCCCTGGAAACACCATATATTTT	CASSLAVPGNTIYF
TRBV10-2	TRBJ2-5	TRBD2	NA	TGCGCCAGCTTGGGGCTAGCGGAGAAAGGGTCACGCGAAGAGACCCAGTACTTC	CASLGLAEKGSREETQYF
TRBV29-1	TRBJ2-5	TRBD2	NA	TGCAGCGTTGACGGGGGGATCCGGGAGACCCAGTACTTC	CSVDGGIRETQYF
TRBV5-1	TRBJ2-4	NA	NA	TGCGCCAGCAGCTTGGGGGTAGCCAAAAACATTCAGTACTTC	CASSLGVAKNIQYF
TRBV6-4	TRBJ1-4	NA	NA	TGTGCCAGCAGTCTTAGAGGGAATGAAAAACTGTTTTTT	CASSLRGNEKLFF
TRBV30	TRBJ2-7	NA	NA	TGTGCCTGGAGTCCGGCAGAATGGGCGGAGGAGTACTTC	CAWSPAEWAEEYF
TRBV7-2	TRBJ2-1	TRBD2	NA	TGTGCCAGCAGCTCAATAGCGGGAGGGCCATGGGAGCAGTTCTTC	CASSSIAGGPWEQFF
TRBV4-1	TRBJ2-3	TRBD1	NA	TGCGCCAGCAGCCAAGCCAACAGGGGGGCCATAGATACGCAGTATTTT	CASSQANRGAIDTQYF
TRBV29-1	TRBJ2-2	NA	NA	TGCAGCGTTGCACAGACCCTTTACACCGGGGAGCTGTTTTTT	CSVAQTLYTGELFF
TRBV7-9	TRBJ1-1	NA	NA	TGTGCCAGCAGCTTGAGGACGGGCACTGAAGCTTTCTTT	CASSLRTGTEAFF
TRBV14	TRBJ2-7	NA	NA	TGTGCCAGCAGCCGGCCCGGGACTCGCTCCTACGAGCAGTACTTC	CASSRPGTRSYEQYF
TRBV5-1	TRBJ1-1	TRBD1	few	TGCGCCAGCAGCCCGGGACAGGGAAACATGAACACTGAAGCTTTCTTT	CASSPGQGNMNTEAFF
TRBV5-1	TRBJ2-7	NA	NA	TGCGCCAGCAGCTTGGCCTCGGCCCGGAACCACTACGAGCAGTACTTC	CASSLASARNHYEQYF
TRBV11-3	TRBJ1-1	TRBD1	NA	TGTGCCAGCAGCTTTTACCCCGGACAGGACTCAGGAAGGGGGAACACTGAAGCTTTCTTT	CASSFYPGQDSGRGNTEAFF
TRBV5-1	TRBJ2-1	NA	NA	TGCGCCAGCAGCTTATTCGGGGGATCATACAATGAGCAGTTCTTC	CASSLFGGSYNEQFF